What follows are 30 T cell receptor beta chains derived from one specimen sequenced in a study of shared clonotypes between healthy human individuals. Sequencing used immunoSEQ multiplex PCR; TCRdb keeps in-frame clones, though not all of them. Altogether 850,000 to 1,200,000 clones are present, around 74% being singletons, with the ten largest covering approximately 1.5%. The sample was memory CD4+ T cells sorted from blood. Subset specified: CD45RA-negative fraction. The receptor source for this set is a man younger than 35 in good health.

This chain uses TRBV6-1 with TRBJ1-5, with D possibly matching TRBD1 (6 bases). The CDR3 is 15 residues long. V was pared by 4 bases and J by 4 bases, with 14 bases between. Germline CDR1 is MNHNS and CDR2 is SASEGT. DNA for the CDR3: TGTGCCAGCAGTGCGGACACAGGGATTAATCAGCCCCAGCATTTT. Its protein is CASSADTGINQPQHF.

A single count supports this clone. This rearrangement joins TRBV5-1 to TRBJ2-5, with D perhaps being TRBD1 or TRBD2 (5 bases each). From germline, CDR1 is SGHRS and CDR2 YFSETQ. The CDR3 is 13 amino acids. V gave up 0 bases and J gave up 5 bases, with 8 bases separating them. The CDR3 DNA is TGCGCCAGCAGCTTGGGTTGGGGGGAGACCCAGTACTTC. Its translation is CASSLGWGETQYF.

The J gene is TRBJ1-5, the V gene TRBV6-5, with 8 bases identical to TRBD1. V was pared by 6 bases and J by 4 bases, with 8 bases of the junction left unmatched. The CDR3 length is 15 residues. Germline-derived CDR1 and CDR2 are MNHEY and SVGAGI. In DNA form, the CDR3 reads TGTGCCAGCAGCTCTGGACAGGGTCAGAATCAGCCCCAGCATTTT. It yields the protein CASSSGQGQNQPQHF.

This clone has a handful of counts. The chain has TRBV11-1 and TRBJ1-2; D perhaps matches TRBD1 (5 bases). CDR3 length equals 16 residues. Between the trimmed V and J ends, which lost 5 bases and 2 bases, there was a span of 18 bases. Per germline, CDR1 SGHAT and CDR2 FQDESV (reference sequence). In DNA form, the CDR3 reads TGTGCCAGCAGCCTAGGGAGGGGATCGGAAAACTATGGCTACACCTTC. It encodes CASSLGRGSENYGYTF.

The V and J genes are TRBV19 and TRBJ1-6; 10 bases fit TRBD1. The CDR3 sequence is 14 residues long. Germline assignment: CDR1 LNHDA and CDR2 SQIVND (reference sequence). The V segment lost 7 bases and the J segment 9 bases; nucleotides outside the gene matches: 6. CDR3 DNA sequence: TGTGCCAGTACCCCGGGACAGGGGTTTTCACCCCTCCACTTT. This sequence encodes CASTPGQGFSPLHF. The full variable domain, rest sourced from reference TRBV19 and TRBJ1-6, is DGGITQSPKYLFRKEGQNVTLSCEQNLNHDAMYWYRQDPGQGLRLIYYSQIVNDFQKGDIAEGYSVSREKKESFPLTVTSAQKNPTAFYLCASTPGQGFSPLHFGNGTRLTVT.

About this clone itself: This sample also contains other DNA sequences that code for the same CDR3. The chain employs TRBV5-1 and TRBJ2-3; weak D call: TRBD1 (5 bases). Germline CDR1 and CDR2: SGHRS and YFSETQ. Trimming shortened V by 1 base and J by 2 bases, and 8 bases separated the two germline ends. This CDR3 is built from 14 residues. In DNA, the CDR3 is TGCGCCAGCAGCTTGTGGGGCCACACAGATACGCAGTATTTT. It encodes CASSLWGHTDTQYF.

The rearrangement links TRBV19 to TRBJ2-2; 10 bases fit TRBD2. In germline, CDR1 is LNHDA, CDR2 SQIVND (reference sequence). This CDR3 region has 17 residues. Unmatched junction bases numbered 9, after V lost 4 bases and J lost 4 bases. The CDR3 loop is CASSTRLAGDVTGELFF. The CDR3 DNA reads TGTGCCAGTAGTACCCGACTAGCGGGCGACGTCACCGGGGAGCTGTTTTTT. The full variable domain, rest sourced from reference TRBV19 and TRBJ2-2, is DGGITQSPKYLFRKEGQNVTLSCEQNLNHDAMYWYRQDPGQGLRLIYYSQIVNDFQKGDIAEGYSVSREKKESFPLTVTSAQKNPTAFYLCASSTRLAGDVTGELFFGEGSRLTVL.

The V gene is TRBV5-4, the J gene TRBJ2-1; D call uncertain. Germline loops: CDR1 SGHNT, CDR2 YYREEE (reference sequence). This CDR3 has 15 amino acids. V was trimmed by 1 base and J by 0 bases, leaving 8 bases between them. The CDR3 DNA follows: TGTGCCAGCAGCTTGACTACCAGCTCCTACAATGAGCAGTTCTTC. Protein product: CASSLTTSSYNEQFF.

This clone was seen once. The J gene is TRBJ2-3, the V gene TRBV5-4, with 12 bases matching TRBD2. CDR1 is SGHNT, CDR2 YYREEE, per germline (reference sequence). This CDR3 contains 16 residues. Trimming removed 3 bases from V and 4 bases from J; junction bases left unmatched: 6. The CDR3 reads CASSYPASGRADTQYF. In DNA, the CDR3 is TGTGCCAGCAGCTACCCAGCTAGCGGGAGGGCAGATACGCAGTATTTT. Full variable domain (remainder filled in from reference TRBV5-4 and TRBJ2-3): ETGVTQSPTHLIKTRGQQVTLRCSSQSGHNTVSWYQQALGQGPQFIFQYYREEENGRGNFPPRFSGLQFPNYSSELNVNALELDDSALYLCASSYPASGRADTQYFGPGTRLTVL.

On this clone: A far larger clone is just one base off, so this is likely a read error. This chain links TRBV30 with TRBJ2-5; 8 nucleotides match TRBD2. The germline V gene has CDR1 GTSNPN and CDR2 SVGIG (reference sequence). This CDR3 is built from 17 residues. The CDR3 DNA reads as TGTGCCTGGAGTGCCCCCCTACTAGCGGAGTACCAAGGGACCCAGTACTTC. Its translation: CAWSAPLLAEYQGTQYF.

The chain carries TRBV25-1 and TRBJ2-7, with TRBD2 as a possible D gene (5 bases). Trimming removed 3 bases at V and 2 bases at J, with 11 bases between. This CDR3 comprises 14 residues. Per germline, CDR1 MGHDK and CDR2 SYGVNS. This CDR3 is CASSDRGETYEQYF. In DNA, the CDR3 is TGTGCCAGCAGTGATCGTGGGGAGACCTACGAGCAGTACTTC.

The chain has TRBV29-1 and TRBJ2-5; D perhaps matches TRBD2 (5 bases). Germline V lookup: CDR1 SQVTM, CDR2 ANQGSEA. The V end lost 2 bases, the J end lost 10 bases, and 20 bases lay between the germline ends. This CDR3 contains 14 residues. The CDR3 nucleotides are TGCAGCGTTGAAACCTTCTCCCCTCCCGGGGACCAGTACTTC. Protein product: CSVETFSPPGDQYF.

The chain recombines TRBV5-1 with TRBJ1-5, with 8 bases lining up with TRBD1. J gave up 7 bases and V 0 bases, and 3 bases lay outside the gene matches. The CDR3 is made up of 14 amino acids. Germline CDR1 SGHRS, CDR2 YFSETQ. Written as DNA, the CDR3 is TGCGCCAGCAGCTTGGGGACAGGGAGCCAGCCCCAGCATTTT. It translates to CASSLGTGSQPQHF.

The gene calls are TRBV5-1 and TRBJ2-3, with 12 bases fitting TRBD2. The trim removed 0 bases at V and 5 bases at J, leaving 10 bases unmatched. This CDR3 is built from 18 residues. Germline CDR1 reads SGHRS; CDR2 reads YFSETQ. Written as DNA, the CDR3 is TGCGCCAGCAGCTTGGTTTCTAGCGGGGGGGCCATCGGAGATACGCAGTATTTT. Its translation is CASSLVSSGGAIGDTQYF.

As for this clone: Other DNA sequences in the sample encode the same CDR3. V gene TRBV7-2 combines with J gene TRBJ2-3; D unclear. This CDR3 is built from 13 residues. Trimming removed 0 bases at V and 2 bases at J, with 3 bases between. Germline V gene data show CDR1 as SGHTA and CDR2 as FQGNSA. CDR3 DNA: TGTGCCAGCAGCTTAGCTTACACAGATACGCAGTATTTT. Translating it yields CASSLAYTDTQYF.

The sample holds one count of this clone. This chain joins TRBV6-6 and TRBJ2-1, with D perhaps matching TRBD1 or TRBD2 (5 bases each). Trimming cost V 5 bases and J 10 bases, with 12 bases left between them. The CDR3 is 12 amino acids. The germline gives CDR1 MNHNY, CDR2 SVGAGI (reference sequence). The CDR3: CASSMRGIEQFF. As DNA, the CDR3 is TGTGCCAGCAGTATGAGGGGCATCGAGCAGTTCTTC.

The rearrangement links TRBV7-2 to TRBJ1-4; a possible D gene is TRBD1 (5 bases). CDR3 length: 14 amino acids. Germline lookup yields CDR1 SGHTA and CDR2 FQGNSA. Trimming shortened V by 1 base and J by 10 bases, and 13 bases separated the two germline ends. CDR3 bases: TGTGCCAGCAGCTTAGGCAGGGAGGATGGAAAACTGTTTTTT. It translates to CASSLGREDGKLFF.

This chain connects TRBV29-1 to TRBJ2-2, with 8 positions matching TRBD1. This CDR3 is built from 14 residues. Germline V lookup: CDR1 SQVTM, CDR2 ANQGSEA. J gave up 3 bases and V 8 bases, and 8 bases lay outside the gene matches. As DNA, the CDR3 is TGCAGCATTTCAGGGGGCTACGACACCGGGGAGCTGTTTTTT. This encodes CSISGGYDTGELFF.

The chain links TRBV6-1 to TRBJ1-2; no firm D call. The CDR3 loop spans 14 amino acids. The V gene's germline CDR1 is MNHNS and CDR2 SASEGT. V lost 4 bases and J lost 7, with 16 bases in between. CDR3 nucleotides: TGTGCCAGCAGTGGAAACAAGGCCGCTGGTGGCTACACCTTC. As protein: CASSGNKAAGGYTF.

This chain connects TRBV9 to TRBJ2-2, with 11 bases lining up with TRBD2. Looked up from germline, CDR1 is SGDLS and CDR2 is YYNGEE. The CDR3 contains 15 residues. With 0 bases clipped from V and 11 bases from J, the junction kept 6 bases outside the gene matches. CDR3 amino acids: CASSVDLAGGKELFF. The CDR3 region has the DNA TGTGCCAGCAGCGTAGACCTAGCGGGAGGAAAAGAGCTGTTTTTT.

The chain links TRBV7-9 to TRBJ1-1, with 7 bases lining up with TRBD1. Per the germline V gene, CDR1 is SEHNR and CDR2 is FQNEAQ (reference sequence). The CDR3 totals 12 residues. V lost 5 bases and J lost 8; bases outside the gene matches: 5. CDR3 nucleotides: TGTGCCAGCAGCCGGGGACAGCAAGAAGCTTTCTTT. This codes for CASSRGQQEAFF.

About this clone itself: Other DNA sequences within the sample encode an identical CDR3. The CDR3 nucleotides read TGTGCCAGCAGCTCGGGACAGGGGGTTTCACCCCTCCACTTT. Amino acids: CASSSGQGVSPLHF. The genes are TRBV11-2 and TRBJ1-6; TRBD1 matches at 11 bases. Germline loops: CDR1 SGHAT, CDR2 FQNNGV. The CDR3 spans 14 residues. Unmatched junction bases numbered 2, after V lost 4 bases and J lost 9 bases.

This chain uses TRBV7-2 with TRBJ2-6; a weak D match, TRBD1 (5 bases). The V and J ends lost 0 bases and 2 bases respectively, with 20 bases between them. In germline, CDR1 is SGHTA, CDR2 FQGNSA. The CDR3 length is 20 residues. The CDR3 reads CASSLAHRTYSGAGANVLTF. CDR3 sequence (DNA): TGTGCCAGCAGCTTAGCGCATAGGACATACAGTGGAGCTGGGGCCAACGTCCTGACTTTC.

This clone was found a few times. The gene calls are TRBV4-2 and TRBJ2-7; D is perhaps TRBD2 (6 bases). This CDR3 has 14 amino acids. V was clipped by 0 bases and J by 6 bases, with 12 bases between them. Germline CDR1 reads LGHNA; CDR2 reads YNFKEQ. The CDR3 DNA reads TGTGCCAGCAGCCAAGACCGGGAGTCAGGCGAGCAGTACTTC. Translated: CASSQDRESGEQYF.

This clone was recorded once. The gene calls are TRBV9 and TRBJ2-1, with 9 positions matching TRBD2. Unmatched junction bases numbered 2, after V lost 0 bases and J lost 7 bases. This CDR3 spans 14 amino acids. CDR1 is SGDLS and CDR2 is YYNGEE in the germline V gene. This CDR3 is CASSVGGLANEQFF. CDR3 bases: TGTGCCAGCAGCGTAGGGGGACTAGCAAATGAGCAGTTCTTC. The entire variable domain, with the rest obtained from reference TRBV9 and TRBJ2-1, is as follows: DSGVTQTPKHLITATGQRVTLRCSPRSGDLSVYWYQQSLDQGLQFLIQYYNGEERAKGNILERFSAQQFPDLHSELNLSSLELGDSALYFCASSVGGLANEQFFGPGTRLTVL.

The rearrangement links TRBV7-9 to TRBJ1-4; the D gene is possibly TRBD1 (6 bases). Germline V lookup: CDR1 SEHNR, CDR2 FQNEAQ (reference sequence). The CDR3 is 15 residues long. Trimming removed 11 bases at V and 4 bases at J, with 20 bases between. This CDR3 reads CAGSGDRTVNEKLFF. The CDR3 DNA sequence: TGTGCCGGCTCCGGGGACCGGACAGTTAATGAAAAACTGTTTTTT.

The table lists this clone with many counts. This sequence joins TRBV29-1 and TRBJ2-3; D is unclear. V was trimmed by 4 bases and J by 4 bases, leaving 12 bases between them. Per germline, CDR1 SQVTM and CDR2 ANQGSEA. There are 13 residues in the CDR3. CDR3 sequence (DNA): TGCAGCGTTGGGCCAGGCTCCCCAGATACGCAGTATTTT. Translation gives CSVGPGSPDTQYF.

This rearrangement joins TRBV5-1 to TRBJ1-1, with 8 bases identical to TRBD1. The CDR3 is made up of 16 amino acids. After removal of 0 bases from V and 2 bases from J, the junction contained 6 bases not matched to a gene. CDR1 and CDR2 from the germline V gene are SGHRS and YFSETQ. CDR3 coding DNA: TGCGCCAGCAGCTTGGCAGCAGGGGGCGTAAACACTGAAGCTTTCTTT. It yields the protein CASSLAAGGVNTEAFF.

The gene calls are TRBV5-1 and TRBJ1-1; TRBD1 matches at 7 bases. CDR3 length: 14 residues. Trimming cost V 4 bases and J 1 base; bases outside gene matches: 4. From germline, CDR1 is SGHRS and CDR2 YFSETQ. CDR3 in DNA: TGCGCCAGCAGCCTCGGACAGGAGAACACTGAAGCTTTCTTT. It encodes CASSLGQENTEAFF.

This chain connects TRBV28 to TRBJ1-2; D gene uncertain. V lost 6 bases and J lost 3, with 11 bases in between. In germline, CDR1 is MDHEN, CDR2 SYDVKM. The CDR3 is 13 residues long. DNA for the CDR3: TGTGCCAGCAGCGGCGTGGGGTACTATGGCTACACCTTC. Translated, it gives CASSGVGYYGYTF.